This T cell receptor (beta chain) was recovered during a study of control samples from healthy donors and cancer patients. CDR1 and CDR2 from the germline V gene are SGHNT and YENEEA. There are 18 residues in the CDR3. V lost 1 base to trimming and J lost 0 bases; unmatched junction nucleotides: 6. Generated by immunoSEQ multiplex PCR, the TCRdb table keeps only in-frame clones and is missing some. The sample gives about 160,000 clones, 96% of which show up once; approximately 1% is in the top ten. This clonotype was obtained from a woman under 40 in good health. The rearrangement links TRBV11-3 to TRBJ2-3, with TRBD2 identical over 11 bases. Material for sequencing was blood. The chain's CDR3 is CASSLGPSGRTSTDTQYF. Here the CDR3 DNA reads TGTGCCAGCAGCTTAGGGCCTAGCGGGAGGACTAGCACAGATACGCAGTATTTT.